This record concerns one T cell receptor (beta chain) sequence. Its specificity is unknown. This table comes from immunoSEQ multiplex PCR, and its TCRdb copy is limited to in-frame clones, with some not included. Of about 73,000 clones listed, approximately 94% are singletons. The data originate from a study of cytomegalovirus exposure and HLA in healthy donors. Study results and caveats: Most TCR sequences were seen very rarely across donors, but some public TCRs occurred in many.

Sequenced: PBMCs. The source is a woman aged 18-30 years in good health and CMV-seronegative.

The CDR3 loop reads CASSPRGTGNEQFF. In nucleotides, the CDR3 is TGTGCCAGCAGTCCCCGGGGTACGGGGAATGAGCAGTTCTTC. The chain joins TRBV27 to TRBJ2-1; tentative D call: TRBD2 (5 bases). V dropped 5 bases and J dropped 7 bases, with 15 bases sitting between them. CDR1 and CDR2 from the germline V gene are MNHEY and SMNVEV (reference sequence). The CDR3 is 14 amino acids.